The present entry profiles one T cell receptor beta chain with its context. This clonotype was detected only a few times. What this receptor recognizes is not known. No much larger clonotype is one base removed from it; base qualities were not supplied. This sample is part of a study of T-cell memory formation after mild COVID-19 (TCRdb year 2021). About the investigation overall: TCR sequence clusters from the two donors were found to be largely donor specific. T-cell clones expanding and contracting after mild COVID-19 in two donors were tracked by longitudinal TCRalpha and TCRbeta repertoire sequencing. Two young, previously healthy adult volunteers made up the cohort, one male and one female.

Overall study outcomes, separate from this receptor: Whether the second-wave clones peaking on day 37 were SARS-CoV-2 specific was not confirmed. The study included only a couple of mild cases, and larger cohorts that include severe cases with pre-infection samples were judged to be necessary. Contracting CD4+ clones appeared mostly in the CM and EM memory subsets, whereas CD8+ clones were enriched in EMRA. Some responding clones were detected in pre-infection memory, which suggested that pre-existing cross-reactive memory T cells had joined the SARS-CoV-2 response. Balanced CD4/CD8 phenotypes were observed for clones contracting from day 15 to 85, whereas a bias towards CD4+ was observed for a second wave of clones expanding from day 15 to 37.

The instrument given in TCRdb is Illumina NovaSeq 6000. cDNA libraries for TCRalpha and TCRbeta were prepared by 5'RACE using constant-segment primers, with sample barcodes and unique molecular identifiers added. Trizol reagent was used to extract RNA from every sample. Amplification of the libraries took two PCR steps, and the second step added a second sample barcode plus Illumina TruSeq adapters. Libraries were sequenced on an Illumina NovaSeq with 2 x 150 bp paired-end reads. On the study's bioinformatics: Demultiplexing of reads and collapsing into UMI-guided consensus sequences were performed with migec v1.2.7. Using mixcr v2.1.11, UMI consensuses were aligned to TRA and TRB V and J templates and then assembled into clonotypes. Clonotypes were classified as expanded or contracted when called significant by both edgeR and NoisET, with noise models trained on biological replicates. For edgeR calls, a false discovery rate-adjusted p below 0.01 and a log2 fold-change threshold of 1 were applied. As an exploratory analysis of dynamics, max-normalized trajectories of the 1000 most abundant clonotypes were examined by PCA with hierarchical clustering. Separately sequenced CD4+ and CD8+ repertoires were used to assign a CD4 or CD8 phenotype to each responding clone. TCRdb trimmed the raw reads at Q25, called clones with MiXCR and kept productive beta chains. Every entry covers one CDR3 protein and lists the most common genes and DNA from its rows. The V and J calls reflect TCRdb's pipeline rather than the authors' work. Within this sample are approximately 150,000 distinct CDR3 sequences, with about 14% of them counted one time only. The ten largest clones represent 11% to 15% of the sample.

Ficoll-Paque density gradient centrifugation was the method used to isolate PBMCs. The germline V gene (reference sequence) supplies CDR1 SGHAT and CDR2 FQDESV. V has 0 bases trimmed and J has 2 bases trimmed; junction bases matching no gene number 5. The CDR3 contains 16 residues, cysteine and phenylalanine counted. Only CDR3 DNA is held: 48 bases, read in frame from base 1. What was sequenced was PBMCs or a T cell subset sorted from them (not recorded which). This TCR derives from an adult woman who had mild COVID-19 (a few samples of this study predate the infection). The sample titles of this study are shuffled in the database, so cell type and time point are left out; the donor was told from shared clones. This sequence uses TRBV11-1 and TRBJ2-7; 9 middle bases align to TRBD1. The nucleotide sequence is TGTGCCAGCAGCTTAGCGTGGGGGGACAGGGCCTACGAGCAGTACTTC. Its protein is CASSLAWGDRAYEQYF.